This T cell receptor (beta chain) was obtained from a study of cytomegalovirus exposure and HLA in healthy donors. Study observations and caveats: Productive rates of about 87% or about 30% were seen for most TCR beta V segments in an earlier analysis.

As for this clone: The antigen is not known.

The germline V and J ends were trimmed by 5 bases and 5 bases, with 12 bases remaining between them. Germline loops: CDR1 SEHNR, CDR2 FQNEAQ (reference sequence). This CDR3 is built from 13 residues. The study ran its PCR with 60 Vbeta and 13 Jbeta primers. Using immunoSEQ multiplex PCR, the repertoire was profiled, and TCRdb retains in-frame clones only, with some absent. The sample carries roughly 180,000 clones, approximately 84% recorded once. J is TRBJ2-5 and V is TRBV7-9; D not resolved. The receptor was derived from a female donor in good health and CMV-seronegative. Source material: PBMCs. The CDR3 DNA sequence: TGTGCCAGCAGCCAAACAGACCGGGAGACCCAGTACTTC. Its translation: CASSQTDRETQYF.